What follows describes a single T cell receptor beta chain. This entry comes from a study of control samples from healthy donors and cancer patients. This CDR3 is built from 15 residues. Per germline, CDR1 MNHEY and CDR2 SVGEGT. The V gene lost 5 bases and the J gene lost 7 bases, with 21 bases spanning the gap. Using immunoSEQ multiplex PCR, the repertoire was profiled, and TCRdb retains in-frame clones only, with some absent. Here the sample spans under 20,000 clones, around 80% being singletons. The receptor's source is a man older than 75 with head and neck cancer. The sample taken for sequencing was PBMCs. The chain has TRBV6-2 or TRBV6-3 and TRBJ2-7; a possible D gene is TRBD1 (6 bases). The CDR3 sequence is CASSRTAGTSREQYF. The CDR3 DNA is TGTGCCAGCAGTCGAACTGCCGGGACATCGAGAGAGCAGTACTTC.